Presented here are 17 T cell receptor beta chains from one specimen sequenced in a study of T cells in localized non-small cell lung cancer. Sequencing used immunoSEQ multiplex PCR; TCRdb keeps in-frame clones, though not all of them. In the table there are under 75,000 clones, approximately 87% of which are singletons. The input for sequencing was peripheral blood, taken before any cancer treatment. All receptors come from a male donor older than 55 with stage III squamous cell lung carcinoma.

This clone has only one observation. The genes are TRBV11-2 and TRBJ1-1, with D tentatively TRBD1 (5 bases). Germline V gene lookup returns CDR1 SGHAT and CDR2 FQNNGV. This CDR3 has 18 amino acids. The V gene lost 0 bases and the J gene lost 9 bases, with 26 bases spanning the gap. CDR3 amino acids: CASSLDFLQGARGAKAFF. The DNA for the CDR3 is TGTGCCAGCAGCTTAGATTTCCTCCAGGGCGCAAGAGGGGCCAAAGCTTTCTTT.

The genes are TRBV20-1 and TRBJ1-1, with unresolved D. This CDR3 has 11 amino acids. In germline, CDR1 is DFQATT, CDR2 SNEGSKA (reference sequence). V lost 3 bases to trimming and J lost 1 base, with 3 bases between them. CDR3 region: CSASTNTEAFF. In DNA, the CDR3 is TGCAGTGCTAGTACGAACACTGAAGCTTTCTTT.

This clone was recorded once. The chain combines TRBV2 with TRBJ2-5; D gene ambiguous. The length of the CDR3 is 11 residues. The V and J ends lost 8 bases and 5 bases respectively, with 9 bases between them. Per the germline V gene, CDR1 is SNHLY and CDR2 is FYNNEI. As DNA, the CDR3 is TGTGCCAGCGTGTTGGGGGAGACCCAGTACTTC. Translated, it gives CASVLGETQYF.

V gene TRBV9 combines with J gene TRBJ1-2; the D gene is possibly TRBD1 (5 bases). Germline V gives CDR1 SGDLS, CDR2 YYNGEE. Deletions cut 4 bases from V and 6 bases from J, with 16 bases between. This CDR3 has 14 amino acids. In nucleotides, the CDR3 is TGTGCCAGCAGCAAAATCTGGGAAGGGGATGGCTACACCTTC. This sequence encodes CASSKIWEGDGYTF.

The rearrangement joins TRBV4-3 to TRBJ2-5, with TRBD2 identical over 10 bases. Per the germline V gene, CDR1 is LGHNA and CDR2 is YSLEER. The V and J ends lost 3 bases and 2 bases, in that order; junction bases with no gene match: 6. The CDR3 has 16 residues. The CDR3 loop reads CASSQGAGGPQETQYF. CDR3 DNA sequence: TGCGCCAGCAGCCAGGGAGCGGGGGGGCCTCAAGAGACCCAGTACTTC.

The chain uses TRBV7-3 and TRBJ2-7; perhaps TRBD2 as D (6 bases). This CDR3 spans 13 amino acids. In germline, CDR1 is SGHTA, CDR2 FQGTGA. The ends were cut back, 5 bases at V and 6 bases at J, with 14 bases in the middle. The CDR3, as DNA: TGTGCCAGCAGCCCGAGTCGGAGGGGCGAGCAGTACTTC. Encoded protein: CASSPSRRGEQYF.

V is TRBV19 and J is TRBJ2-2, with TRBD2 identical over 7 bases. Trimming removed 9 bases from V and 0 bases from J; junction bases left unmatched: 7. In germline, CDR1 is LNHDA, CDR2 SQIVND (reference sequence). The CDR3 length is 15 residues. The CDR3 region is CASLHAGANTGELFF. CDR3 sequence (DNA): TGTGCCAGCCTCCATGCGGGGGCGAACACCGGGGAGCTGTTTTTT.

This sequence joins TRBV5-1 and TRBJ2-4; tentative D call: TRBD2 (5 bases). The germline V gene has CDR1 SGHRS and CDR2 YFSETQ. The CDR3 spans 15 residues. Trimming stripped 1 base from V and 3 bases from J, with 11 bases between. DNA of the CDR3: TGCGCCAGCAGCTTGCCCGGGATTAGCAAAAACATTCAGTACTTC. Translating it yields CASSLPGISKNIQYF.

The chain has TRBV4-1 and TRBJ2-6, with D possibly matching TRBD2 (6 bases). The CDR3 is 16 amino acids. V lost 1 base to trimming and J lost 2 bases, with 9 bases between them. Germline assignment: CDR1 MGHRA and CDR2 YSYEKL. CDR3: CASSQGEAAGANVLTF. In nucleotides, the CDR3 is TGCGCCAGCAGCCAAGGGGAGGCGGCTGGGGCCAACGTCCTGACTTTC.

This clone turned up a few times. This chain links TRBV19 with TRBJ1-1; D is undetermined. The V and J ends lost 1 base and 4 bases respectively, with 10 bases between them. Germline CDR1 is LNHDA and CDR2 is SQIVND (reference sequence). The length of the CDR3 is 14 residues. The CDR3 DNA is TGTGCCAGTAGTATAGTTCCGGGGAGCACTGAAGCTTTCTTT. This codes for CASSIVPGSTEAFF.

The gene calls are TRBV6-4 and TRBJ1-1; D is ambiguous. There are 14 residues in the CDR3. The V gene lost 6 bases and the J gene lost 5 bases, with 16 bases spanning the gap. Germline assignment: CDR1 MRHNA and CDR2 SNTAGT. CDR3 sequence reads: CASSPSGRSTEAFF. The CDR3 nucleotides read TGTGCCAGCAGCCCCTCGGGGAGGTCGACTGAAGCTTTCTTT.

This chain joins TRBV7-9 and TRBJ1-6; the D is unclear. The CDR3 is made up of 13 amino acids. Germline V gene lookup returns CDR1 SEHNR and CDR2 FQNEAQ (reference sequence). Trimming cost V 5 bases and J 7 bases, with 9 bases left between them. The CDR3 protein is CASSPLGNSPLHF. CDR3 DNA sequence: TGTGCCAGCAGCCCTCTGGGGAATTCACCCCTCCACTTT.

In this sample, this clone turned up a few times. The gene calls are TRBV7-2 and TRBJ1-1, with D tentatively TRBD1 (5 bases). Trimming took off 6 bases at V and 8 bases at J, with 7 bases between the two ends. Per germline, CDR1 SGHTA and CDR2 FQGNSA. The CDR3 is made up of 10 amino acids. CDR3 region: CASRGREAFF. In DNA form, the CDR3 reads TGTGCCAGCAGGGGGCGGGAAGCTTTCTTT.

The chain uses TRBV2 and TRBJ1-1; weak D call: TRBD1 (5 bases). Trimming cost V 3 bases and J 5 bases, with 13 bases left between them. Germline V gene lookup returns CDR1 SNHLY and CDR2 FYNNEI. The CDR3 loop spans 14 amino acids. CDR3 loop: CASSEYGGETEAFF. The CDR3 DNA reads TGTGCCAGCAGTGAGTACGGGGGTGAAACTGAAGCTTTCTTT.

The chain is built from TRBV6-5 and TRBJ1-2; 9 bases agree with TRBD1. V lost 10 bases, J lost 4 bases, and 7 bases stayed unmatched. This CDR3 comprises 13 residues. CDR1 and CDR2 (germline): MNHEY, SVGAGI. The CDR3 bases are TGTGCCACAACAGGGGGCCCTTCCTATGGCTACACCTTC. This encodes CATTGGPSYGYTF.

CDR3 nucleotide sequence: TGTGCCAGCAGCTTGCCTAGCTTCCACTCCGGAGGAGATACGCAGTATTTT. Amino acids: CASSLPSFHSGGDTQYF. The rearrangement links TRBV5-6 to TRBJ2-3; possibly TRBD2 for D (5 bases). CDR3 size: 17 residues. Germline CDR1 is SGHDT and CDR2 is YYEEEE. V lost 1 base, J lost 5 bases, and 20 bases lay in between.

The CDR3: CASSVGPGNSPLHF. In DNA, the CDR3 is TGTGCCAGCAGCGTAGGTCCAGGGAATTCACCCCTCCACTTT. The chain combines TRBV9 with TRBJ1-6; a weak D match, TRBD1 (5 bases). CDR1 and CDR2 (germline): SGDLS, YYNGEE. The V gene lost 0 bases and the J gene lost 7 bases, with 8 bases spanning the gap. The length of the CDR3 is 14 residues.